The 28 T cell receptor beta chains listed next were all sequenced from one sample in a study of blood T cell repertoires in COVID-19. Clones were sequenced by immunoSEQ multiplex PCR, and TCRdb holds only the in-frame ones, with some missing. This sample has 25,000 to 30,000 clones, with around 85% found just once. Specimen: peripheral blood. These receptors were collected from a human donor in a cohort sampled during active COVID-19.

V is TRBV28 and J is TRBJ1-2, with 10 bases identical to TRBD1. This CDR3 spans 17 amino acids. CDR1 and CDR2 (germline): MDHEN, SYDVKM. With 5 bases clipped from V and 4 bases from J, the junction kept 13 bases outside the gene matches. The chain's CDR3 is CASSLGGGQGLGYGYTF. CDR3 sequence (DNA): TGTGCCAGCAGTCTCGGCGGGGGACAGGGGTTAGGCTATGGCTACACCTTC.

This sequence joins TRBV19 and TRBJ1-1, with 8 positions matching TRBD1. This CDR3 region has 13 residues. Germline values: CDR1 LNHDA, CDR2 SQIVND (reference sequence). The junction had 6 bases not matched to a gene; V was cut back by 7 bases and J by 5 bases. DNA for the CDR3: TGTGCCAGTACCGTGGACAGGGTGACTGAAGCTTTCTTT. Amino acids: CASTVDRVTEAFF.

The chain joins TRBV9 to TRBJ1-3, with D maybe TRBD1 (5 bases). The CDR3 runs 16 residues. Per germline, CDR1 SGDLS and CDR2 YYNGEE. The V end lost 4 bases, the J end lost 4 bases, and 18 bases lay between the germline ends. CDR3 protein: CASSPTSGVVGNTIYF. The CDR3 DNA reads TGTGCCAGCAGCCCCACTTCGGGGGTAGTCGGAAACACCATATATTTT. Filled out from reference TRBV9 and TRBJ1-3, the complete variable domain reads DSGVTQTPKHLITATGQRVTLRCSPRSGDLSVYWYQQSLDQGLQFLIQYYNGEERAKGNILERFSAQQFPDLHSELNLSSLELGDSALYFCASSPTSGVVGNTIYFGEGSWLTVV.

The sample holds a few counts of this clone. The gene calls are TRBV7-9 and TRBJ2-7; possibly TRBD2 for D (5 bases). The germline V gene encodes CDR1 SEHNR and CDR2 FQNEAQ (reference sequence). The V end was cut by 0 bases, the J end by 0 bases, with 6 bases between. This CDR3 spans 14 amino acids. CDR3 DNA: TGTGCCAGCAGCTTAGCGACTAACTCCTACGAGCAGTACTTC. Protein sequence: CASSLATNSYEQYF.

The chain couples TRBV24-1 to TRBJ2-1, with D perhaps matching TRBD2 (6 bases). The V gene's germline CDR1 is KGHDR and CDR2 SFDVKD. V was clipped by 5 bases and J by 4 bases, with 11 bases between them. CDR3 size: 14 residues. CDR3 bases: TGTGCCACCAGTGTTGCGGGGCCGTACAATGAGCAGTTCTTC. This translates into CATSVAGPYNEQFF.

The J gene is TRBJ2-6, the V gene TRBV3-1 (or the pseudogene TRBV3-2); unclear D gene. The CDR3 extends over 16 amino acids. The germline V gene has CDR1 LGHDT and CDR2 YNNKEL (reference sequence). Deletions cut 3 bases from V and 0 bases from J, with 9 bases between. In DNA, the CDR3 is TGTGCCAGCAGCCAGGGCGAAAGCTCTGGGGCCAACGTCCTGACTTTC. This gives the protein CASSQGESSGANVLTF.

The V gene is TRBV19, the J gene TRBJ1-1; D gene uncertain. This CDR3 is 15 amino acids long. V shed 1 base and J shed 3 bases, with 12 bases lying between them. Germline CDR1 is LNHDA and CDR2 is SQIVND (reference sequence). The CDR3 DNA reads as TGTGCCAGTAGTATAGGGAGCCGGAGGGACACTGAAGCTTTCTTT. Residues: CASSIGSRRDTEAFF.

The gene calls are TRBV11-2 and TRBJ2-2; no definite D call. Germline V CDR1 and CDR2: SGHAT, FQNNGV. The CDR3 has 15 amino acids. Between the trimmed V and J ends, which lost 5 bases and 4 bases, there was a span of 14 bases. CDR3 nucleotides: TGTGCCAGCAGCCTTGCAAGCGCTGGCACCGGGGAGCTGTTTTTT. Residues: CASSLASAGTGELFF.

As regards this clone: Other DNA sequences from this sample encode an identical CDR3 as well. The chain links TRBV5-1 to TRBJ1-4; 11 bases align to TRBD1. V was clipped by 4 bases and J by 6 bases; unmatched bases: 2. Germline values: CDR1 SGHRS, CDR2 YFSETQ. The length of the CDR3 is 14 residues. CDR3 sequence reads: CASSLGQGDEKLFF. The CDR3 DNA follows: TGCGCCAGCAGCCTGGGACAGGGGGATGAAAAACTGTTTTTT.

The chain links TRBV6-5 to TRBJ2-4, with D possibly matching TRBD2 (6 bases). V shed 0 bases and J shed 4 bases, with 13 bases lying between them. The germline V gene has CDR1 MNHEY and CDR2 SVGAGI. The CDR3 extends over 16 amino acids. DNA for the CDR3: TGTGCCAGCAGTTACTCTGGAGGGGCTGGGAAAAACATTCAGTACTTC. This translates into CASSYSGGAGKNIQYF.

The chain has TRBV12-2 and TRBJ1-6; the D call of TRBD1 is as the table states it, not checked on the DNA. TRBV12-2 is classified as a pseudogene. The CDR3 contains 19 residues. CDR3 protein: CASRFENRDTDVGDSPLHF. As DNA, the CDR3 is TGTGCAAGTCGCTTCGAGAACCGGGACACGGATGTGGGGGATTCACCCCTCCACTTT.

This clone was seen a handful of times. This chain uses TRBV7-2 with TRBJ1-1; possible D gene TRBD1, 5 bases. CDR1 and CDR2 from the germline V gene are SGHTA and FQGNSA. Trimming took 5 bases from V and 5 from J, leaving 18 bases between them. The CDR3 runs to 15 residues. CDR3 protein: CASSPRHRGGTEAFF. In DNA form, the CDR3 reads TGTGCCAGCAGCCCCCGCCACCGGGGGGGGACTGAAGCTTTCTTT.

This rearrangement joins TRBV19 to TRBJ2-6; tentative D call: TRBD1 (5 bases). CDR3 length equals 17 residues. Germline CDR1 reads LNHDA; CDR2 reads SQIVND (reference sequence). Deletions cut 0 bases from V and 3 bases from J, with 12 bases between. The CDR3 is CASSIDFGASGANVLTF. The CDR3 DNA reads as TGTGCCAGTAGTATAGATTTTGGGGCTAGTGGGGCCAACGTCCTGACTTTC.

The rearrangement uses TRBV4-1 and TRBJ1-4; D is undetermined. The V and J ends lost 2 bases and 4 bases respectively, with 17 bases between them. Germline V lookup: CDR1 MGHRA, CDR2 YSYEKL. The CDR3 is 17 amino acids. The chain's CDR3 is CASSQNPAAQVNEKLFF. The DNA of the CDR3 is TGCGCCAGCAGCCAAAACCCCGCGGCACAAGTTAATGAAAAACTGTTTTTT.

The rearrangement joins TRBV6-5 to TRBJ2-5; the D gene is possibly TRBD2 (6 bases). This CDR3 is 14 amino acids long. CDR1 is MNHEY and CDR2 is SVGAGI in the germline V gene. V was cut by 6 bases and J by 1 base, with 12 bases left in between. The CDR3 region has the DNA TGTGCCAGCAGGGGCGGCGGGGCCCAAGAGACCCAGTACTTC. Residues: CASRGGGAQETQYF.

This chain uses TRBV5-1 with TRBJ2-2; 8 bases fit TRBD1. Trimming took 0 bases from V and 5 from J; bases not matched to a gene: 6. This CDR3 spans 16 amino acids. The V gene's germline CDR1 is SGHRS and CDR2 YFSETQ. CDR3 sequence: CASSLDPGQVTGELFF. Written as DNA, the CDR3 is TGCGCCAGCAGCTTGGATCCGGGACAGGTTACCGGGGAGCTGTTTTTT. Full variable domain (rest looked up from reference TRBV5-1 and TRBJ2-2): KAGVTQTPRYLIKTRGQQVTLSCSPISGHRSVSWYQQTPGQGLQFLFEYFSETQRNKGNFPGRFSGRQFSNSRSEMNVSTLELGDSALYLCASSLDPGQVTGELFFGEGSRLTVL.

The chain employs TRBV9 and TRBJ2-2; 9 nucleotides line up with TRBD2. Germline loops: CDR1 SGDLS, CDR2 YYNGEE. This CDR3 is 17 amino acids long. V was clipped by 0 bases and J by 4 bases; unmatched bases: 7. The CDR3 protein is CASSVGATSGTTGELFF. The CDR3 DNA is TGTGCCAGCAGCGTAGGCGCGACTAGCGGTACCACCGGGGAGCTGTTTTTT.

This chain connects TRBV10-3 to TRBJ1-1, with D perhaps matching TRBD1 (6 bases). The germline CDR1 and CDR2 sequences are ENHRY and SYGVKD. The CDR3 is 14 amino acids. V was pared by 5 bases and J by 0 bases, with 10 bases between. CDR3 loop: CAISLQGMNTEAFF. The CDR3 nucleotides read TGTGCCATCAGTTTACAGGGTATGAACACTGAAGCTTTCTTT.

The chain employs TRBV6-6 and TRBJ2-2; 9 bases fit TRBD1. Germline V gene sequence: CDR1 MNHNY, CDR2 SVGAGI (reference sequence). Trimming at V came to 6 bases and at J to 4 bases, leaving 9 bases not matched to a gene. CDR3 length: 16 residues. The CDR3 sequence is CASSRTGDPFTGELFF. The CDR3 DNA follows: TGTGCCAGCAGCAGGACAGGGGACCCATTCACCGGGGAGCTGTTTTTT.

J is TRBJ1-5 and V is TRBV7-3; 8 positions agree with TRBD1. Germline CDR1 SGHTA, CDR2 FQGTGA. V shed 3 bases and J 2 bases; nucleotides not matched to a gene: 9. This CDR3 has 17 residues. The CDR3 loop reads CASSFPDRANGNQPQHF. For the CDR3, the DNA is TGTGCCAGCAGCTTCCCGGACAGGGCGAATGGCAATCAGCCCCAGCATTTT.

This chain links TRBV27 with TRBJ1-1; D uncertain. The CDR3 sequence is 14 residues long. V gave up 2 bases and J gave up 1 base, with 8 bases separating them. Germline assignment: CDR1 MNHEY and CDR2 SMNVEV (reference sequence). The CDR3 loop is CASSLESSNTEAFF. The CDR3 DNA sequence: TGTGCCAGCAGTTTAGAAAGCTCGAACACTGAAGCTTTCTTT.

V gene TRBV4-1 combines with J gene TRBJ2-3; D uncertain. Trimming cost V 0 bases and J 2 bases, with 15 bases left between them. Germline assignment: CDR1 MGHRA and CDR2 YSYEKL. CDR3 length: 17 amino acids. CDR3 sequence (DNA): TGCGCCAGCAGCCAAGATCCCCCAGGTCGGTCCACAGATACGCAGTATTTT. Its protein is CASSQDPPGRSTDTQYF.

The chain links TRBV3-1 (or the pseudogene TRBV3-2) to TRBJ2-7; D uncertain. Trimming took off 1 base at V and 1 base at J, with 11 bases between the two ends. The CDR3 is 15 residues long. The germline V gene encodes CDR1 LGHDT and CDR2 YNNKEL (reference sequence). CDR3 amino acids: CASSQARAQSYEQYF. CDR3 nucleotides: TGTGCCAGCAGCCAAGCCCGAGCCCAATCCTACGAGCAGTACTTC.

The V call is TRBV7-9, the J call TRBJ1-1, with no clear D. Germline V lookup: CDR1 SEHNR, CDR2 FQNEAQ (reference sequence). The CDR3 is 14 residues long. Trimming took 5 bases from V and 4 from J, leaving 14 bases between them. The CDR3 region is CASSPHLGATEAFF. The CDR3 DNA sequence: TGTGCCAGCAGCCCCCACCTTGGAGCCACTGAAGCTTTCTTT.

With respect to this clone: The sample has other DNA sequences that encode this CDR3 too. The CDR3 is CASSPPSSYEQYF. DNA of the CDR3: TGTGCCAGCTCACCACCGAGCTCCTACGAGCAGTACTTC. The chain has TRBV18 and TRBJ2-7, with D uncertain. V lost 0 bases and J 0 bases, leaving 3 bases between the germline ends. The germline CDR1 and CDR2 sequences are KGHSH and LQKENI. This CDR3 has 13 amino acids.

The J gene is TRBJ2-1, the V gene TRBV11-3; TRBD1 aligns across 8 bases. In germline, CDR1 is SGHNT, CDR2 YENEEA. The junction had 12 bases not matched to a gene; V was cut back by 5 bases and J by 6 bases. The CDR3 loop spans 16 amino acids. CDR3: CASSTTDRVDGNEQFF. The CDR3 region has the DNA TGTGCCAGCAGCACAACGGACAGGGTCGATGGCAATGAGCAGTTCTTC.

The chain is built from TRBV9 and TRBJ1-2, with 10 bases fitting TRBD1. J was trimmed by 4 bases and V by 3 bases; bases with no gene match: 6. Germline V gene data show CDR1 as SGDLS and CDR2 as YYNGEE. CDR3 length: 15 residues. The CDR3 sequence is CASSGQGAVSYGYTF. The CDR3 DNA follows: TGTGCCAGCAGCGGACAGGGGGCGGTGAGCTATGGCTACACCTTC.

The rearrangement joins TRBV11-2 to TRBJ1-3; no reliable D call. The V and J ends lost 6 bases and 4 bases respectively, with 13 bases between them. This CDR3 is built from 14 residues. CDR1 and CDR2 (germline): SGHAT, FQNNGV. CDR3 coding DNA: TGTGCCAGCAGACCCAACGGGAGAGGAAACACCATATATTTT. It specifies CASRPNGRGNTIYF.